The next 30 T cell receptor beta chains were all read from a single sample in a study of shared clonotypes between healthy human individuals. The table came from immunoSEQ multiplex PCR; TCRdb's copy has only in-frame clones and leaves some out. This sample has about 2.4 million clones; under 95% occur once, and the top ten carry 0.36%. Sequenced sample: naive CD4+ T cells from PBMCs. Subset given: CD45RA+ positively selected. These TCRs come from a man aged 18 to 29 in good health. Some clones in this sample may be carry-over from other donors' samples.

V is TRBV5-1 and J is TRBJ2-7, with TRBD1 matching over 9 bases. Germline V gives CDR1 SGHRS, CDR2 YFSETQ. The CDR3 has 16 residues. V dropped 6 bases and J dropped 2; count of bases not matched to a gene: 12. CDR3 protein: CASTPDRGDRAYEQYF. CDR3 coding DNA: TGCGCCAGCACCCCGGACCGGGGGGACAGGGCCTACGAGCAGTACTTC.

This rearrangement joins TRBV5-5 to TRBJ1-2, with TRBD1 matching over 9 bases. The V gene's germline CDR1 is SGHKS and CDR2 YYEKEE (reference sequence). V shed 4 bases, J shed 6 bases, and the junction held 13 bases outside the gene matches. There are 16 residues in the CDR3. CDR3: CASSTDQGTGSHGYTF. The DNA for the CDR3 is TGTGCCAGCAGCACGGACCAAGGGACAGGGTCTCATGGCTACACCTTC.

In the case of this clone: Other DNA variants within this sample encode the same CDR3. The chain combines TRBV4-2 with TRBJ2-3; D uncertain. The germline CDR1 and CDR2 sequences are LGHNA and YNFKEQ. Trimming removed 0 bases at V and 2 bases at J, with 6 bases between. The CDR3 contains 14 residues. This CDR3 reads CASSQDTSTDTQYF. The CDR3 DNA reads TGTGCCAGCAGCCAAGACACTTCCACAGATACGCAGTATTTT.

In regard to this clone: A single base separates this from a much larger clone, so it may be a read error. This same CDR3 is encoded by further DNA sequences in the sample. The chain carries TRBV7-2 and TRBJ1-5; D possibly corresponds to TRBD1 (6 bases). In germline, CDR1 is SGHTA, CDR2 FQGNSA. The CDR3 runs 14 residues. V lost 3 bases, J lost 2 bases, and 8 bases lay in between. The CDR3 loop is CASSLEGGNQPQHF. The CDR3 coding sequence is TGTGCCAGCAGCTTGGAGGGGGGCAATCAGCCCCAGCATTTT.

The chain couples TRBV20-1 to TRBJ1-2; D is uncertain. This CDR3 spans 11 amino acids. V lost 7 bases and J 4 bases, leaving 10 bases between the germline ends. CDR1 DFQATT and CDR2 SNEGSKA come from the germline V gene (reference sequence). The CDR3 nucleotides read TGCAGTGTCGGCGGTGCCTATGGCTACACCTTC. Protein: CSVGGAYGYTF.

V and J are TRBV4-1 and TRBJ2-3; D gene uncertain. Germline CDR1 reads MGHRA; CDR2 reads YSYEKL. The V gene lost 1 base and the J gene lost 7 bases, with 6 bases spanning the gap. The CDR3 runs to 12 residues. The CDR3 loop is CASSQGLNTQYF. The CDR3 nucleotides are TGCGCCAGCAGCCAAGGCCTAAATACGCAGTATTTT.

J is TRBJ2-1 and V is TRBV5-4; 9 bases line up with TRBD1. This CDR3 has 14 residues. CDR1 and CDR2 from the germline V gene are SGHNT and YYREEE (reference sequence). Germline trimming cut 4 bases from V and 7 bases from J; bases unmatched to any gene: 6. The CDR3 here is CASSIPGQGNEQFF. The CDR3 DNA reads as TGTGCCAGCAGCATACCGGGACAGGGAAATGAGCAGTTCTTC.

As for this clone: Within the sample, other DNA sequences also encode this same CDR3. This chain links TRBV10-3 with TRBJ1-2; tentative D call: TRBD1 (6 bases). This CDR3 comprises 12 residues. Germline CDR1 ENHRY, CDR2 SYGVKD. V was shortened by 2 bases and J by 9 bases, with 10 bases between the two germline ends. The CDR3 nucleotides are TGTGCCATCAGTGAGGGCCAGGGGAGCTACACCTTC. Its protein product is CAISEGQGSYTF.

The rearrangement uses TRBV5-4 and TRBJ2-7, with TRBD2 matching over 7 bases. The CDR3 spans 13 residues. Germline V gene lookup returns CDR1 SGHNT and CDR2 YYREEE (reference sequence). Germline trimming cut 3 bases from V and 3 bases from J; bases unmatched to any gene: 3. DNA for the CDR3: TGTGCCAGCAGCTGGGGGGGTATCTACGAGCAGTACTTC. Residues: CASSWGGIYEQYF.

The chain joins TRBV9 to TRBJ1-1; D might be TRBD1 (5 bases). The CDR3 consists of 16 residues. The germline CDR1 and CDR2 sequences are SGDLS and YYNGEE. V lost 3 bases and J lost 2, with 17 bases in between. The CDR3 here is CASSAPSDRLNTEAFF. CDR3 bases: TGTGCCAGCAGCGCACCCTCCGACAGACTAAACACTGAAGCTTTCTTT.

V gene TRBV11-2 combines with J gene TRBJ2-5, with D maybe TRBD2 (6 bases). V was pared by 6 bases and J by 5 bases, with 25 bases between. Germline CDR1 is SGHAT and CDR2 is FQNNGV. The CDR3 spans 17 residues. CDR3 nucleotide sequence: TGTGCCAGCAGTTACCAGGGTAGCGGTTCCTCAGGGGAGACCCAGTACTTC. This gives the protein CASSYQGSGSSGETQYF.

In DNA form, the CDR3 reads TGTGCCACCGCGTCCGGGACAGGGTACCAAGAGACCCAGTACTTC. Protein product: CATASGTGYQETQYF. This rearrangement joins TRBV6-5 to TRBJ2-5, with 9 nucleotides matching TRBD1. The CDR3 runs 15 residues. Trimming at V came to 10 bases and at J to 0 bases, leaving 9 bases not matched to a gene. From germline, CDR1 is MNHEY and CDR2 SVGAGI.

In DNA, the CDR3 is TGTGCCAGCAGCTTGGCGGGAGGGAGCGCCGGGGAGCTGTTTTTT. Amino acid sequence: CASSLAGGSAGELFF. This chain joins TRBV5-4 and TRBJ2-2, with TRBD2 identical over 8 bases. The CDR3 extends over 15 amino acids. The germline V gene has CDR1 SGHNT and CDR2 YYREEE (reference sequence). V was pared by 0 bases and J by 6 bases, with 4 bases of the junction left unmatched.

The gene calls are TRBV15 and TRBJ2-3, with TRBD2 matching 12 bases. The V gene end was trimmed by 0 bases and the J gene end by 3 bases; junction bases not matched to a gene: 1. The CDR3 is 16 amino acids. Germline V gene data show CDR1 as LNHNV and CDR2 as YYDKDF (reference sequence). CDR3 protein: CATSRDTSGRTDTQYF. In DNA, the CDR3 is TGTGCCACCAGCAGAGACACTAGCGGGAGGACAGATACGCAGTATTTT.

The V gene is TRBV10-3, the J gene TRBJ2-1; 8 positions match TRBD2. With V trimmed by 7 bases and J by 5 bases, 7 bases remained unmatched. The CDR3 extends over 14 amino acids. Germline CDR1 ENHRY, CDR2 SYGVKD. For the CDR3, the DNA is TGTGCCATCAACGGGGGGGGGCCCCACAATGAGCAGTTCTTC. Encoded protein: CAINGGGPHNEQFF.

The chain employs TRBV28 and TRBJ2-3, with D perhaps TRBD1 or TRBD2 (5 bases each). The CDR3 runs 17 residues. From germline, CDR1 is MDHEN and CDR2 SYDVKM. Trimming took 2 bases from V and 6 from J, leaving 21 bases between them. CDR3 protein: CASSLLGRRTWGDTQYF. CDR3 in DNA: TGTGCCAGCAGTTTACTTGGGCGGAGGACTTGGGGGGATACGCAGTATTTT.

V is TRBV7-9 and J is TRBJ2-5; TRBD2 agrees at 11 bases. V lost 4 bases to trimming and J lost 1 base; unmatched junction nucleotides: 11. The CDR3 sequence is 18 residues long. Germline-derived CDR1 and CDR2 are SEHNR and FQNEAQ (reference sequence). The CDR3 DNA reads TGTGCCAGCAGCTCCTGGGGACTAGCGGAATCGACCCAAGAGACCCAGTACTTC. Encoded protein: CASSSWGLAESTQETQYF.

The V gene is TRBV5-4, the J gene TRBJ1-2; 9 nucleotides line up with TRBD1. The CDR3 runs 17 residues. CDR1 SGHNT and CDR2 YYREEE come from the germline V gene (reference sequence). J was trimmed by 7 bases and V by 5 bases; bases with no gene match: 18. CDR3 DNA sequence: TGTGCCAGCAGTCGGGGACAGGGTTCCTCCTCTTATCTTGGCTACACCTTC. It is translated as CASSRGQGSSSYLGYTF.

V gene TRBV7-8 combines with J gene TRBJ1-1; D ambiguous. The CDR3 is 15 amino acids. Trimming pared 1 base from V and 0 bases from J, leaving 9 bases between. The germline V gene encodes CDR1 SGHVS and CDR2 FQNEAQ. The CDR3 loop is CASSLGEGLNTEAFF. Here the CDR3 DNA reads TGTGCCAGCAGCTTAGGCGAGGGTCTGAACACTGAAGCTTTCTTT.

A remark on this clone: The sample contains more than one DNA sequence encoding this CDR3. The V gene is TRBV18, the J gene TRBJ2-1; D ambiguous. Germline assignment: CDR1 KGHSH and CDR2 LQKENI. The CDR3 extends over 13 amino acids. Between the trimmed V and J ends, which lost 3 bases and 4 bases, there was a span of 7 bases. The CDR3 coding sequence is TGTGCCAGCTCACCCCGGCAGTACAATGAGCAGTTCTTC. Translation gives CASSPRQYNEQFF.

The chain combines TRBV14 with TRBJ2-5; D may match TRBD1 or TRBD2 (5 bases each). The CDR3 loop spans 16 amino acids. Deletions cut 4 bases from V and 4 bases from J, with 19 bases between. CDR1 SGHDN and CDR2 FVKESK come from the germline V gene. In nucleotides, the CDR3 is TGTGCCAGCAGCCCCCTCTCCCTCCCAGGGAGAGAGACCCAGTACTTC. This translates into CASSPLSLPGRETQYF.

The chain is built from TRBV7-2 and TRBJ1-2, with D perhaps matching TRBD1 (6 bases). The CDR3 has 16 residues. V lost 5 bases, J lost 1 base, and 17 bases lay in between. The germline V gene encodes CDR1 SGHTA and CDR2 FQGNSA. The CDR3 DNA follows: TGTGCCAGCAGCCCCGGGACAAACTATCTTAACTATGGCTACACCTTC. Its protein product is CASSPGTNYLNYGYTF.

The V and J genes are TRBV18 and TRBJ1-1; the match to TRBD1 covers 7 bases. The ends lost 1 base at V and 3 bases at J; junction bases unmatched: 5. CDR3 length: 15 residues. Germline V gives CDR1 KGHSH, CDR2 LQKENI. In DNA form, the CDR3 reads TGTGCCAGCTCACCACTGAGGGGGCTGGACACTGAAGCTTTCTTT. This translates into CASSPLRGLDTEAFF.

The J gene is TRBJ2-2, the V gene TRBV7-6; maybe TRBD2 (6 bases). CDR1 is SGHVS, CDR2 FNYEAQ, per germline. Trimming shortened V by 1 base and J by 6 bases, and 21 bases separated the two germline ends. There are 18 residues in the CDR3. CDR3 nucleotide sequence: TGTGCCAGCAGCTTAGGTCTTCGGGACTGGTCTGCCGCCGGGGAGCTGTTTTTT. It is translated as CASSLGLRDWSAAGELFF. Looking up the rest from reference TRBV7-6 and TRBJ2-2 gives the full variable domain: GAGVSQSPRYKVTKRGQDVALRCDPISGHVSLYWYRQALGQGPEFLTYFNYEAQQDKSGLPNDRFSAERPEGSISTLTIQRTEQRDSAMYRCASSLGLRDWSAAGELFFGEGSRLTVL.

This chain connects TRBV5-1 to TRBJ2-5; D is unclear. V was trimmed by 3 bases and J by 1 base, leaving 7 bases between them. The CDR3 has 13 amino acids. Germline V gives CDR1 SGHRS, CDR2 YFSETQ. The CDR3 here is CASSSQSQETQYF. The CDR3 DNA reads TGCGCCAGCAGCTCGCAGAGCCAAGAGACCCAGTACTTC.

The chain carries TRBV6-5 and TRBJ1-1, with TRBD1 as a possible D gene (5 bases). The CDR3 has 14 residues. V lost 0 bases to trimming and J lost 6 bases, with 11 bases between them. The germline V gene encodes CDR1 MNHEY and CDR2 SVGAGI. In DNA, the CDR3 is TGTGCCAGCAGTTACTCAGGGGCAAGTCCTGAAGCTTTCTTT. It is translated as CASSYSGASPEAFF.

The chain joins TRBV27 to TRBJ2-7; TRBD2 matches at 9 bases. The CDR3 has 14 residues. Germline trimming cut 11 bases from V and 6 bases from J; bases unmatched to any gene: 14. CDR1 MNHEY and CDR2 SMNVEV come from the germline V gene (reference sequence). This chain's CDR3 is CALQGREGLGEQYF. The DNA of the CDR3 is TGTGCCCTCCAGGGGCGGGAGGGACTCGGCGAGCAGTACTTC.

V and J are TRBV7-9 and TRBJ2-3; TRBD2 might be the D (6 bases). The CDR3 runs 15 residues. Germline V CDR1 and CDR2: SEHNR, FQNEAQ (reference sequence). V was cut by 5 bases and J by 2 bases, with 14 bases left in between. The CDR3 reads CASSLRRGPTDTQYF. The CDR3 nucleotides are TGTGCCAGCAGCCTCCGGAGGGGCCCCACAGATACGCAGTATTTT.

About this clone itself: Different DNA sequences within this sample yield the same CDR3. V is TRBV5-1 and J is TRBJ2-5, with D tentatively TRBD1 or TRBD2 (5 bases each). The CDR3 totals 14 residues. Germline V gene lookup returns CDR1 SGHRS and CDR2 YFSETQ. With 0 bases removed from V and 5 bases from J, the gap between germline ends came to 11 bases. DNA of the CDR3: TGCGCCAGCAGCTTGGGAGCAGGGACGGAGACCCAGTACTTC. Amino acids: CASSLGAGTETQYF.

Regarding this clone: Other DNA sequences in the sample encode the same CDR3. The V gene is TRBV28, the J gene TRBJ2-3; TRBD2 agrees at 7 bases. From germline, CDR1 is MDHEN and CDR2 SYDVKM. CDR3 length equals 14 residues. With V trimmed by 3 bases and J by 0 bases, 0 bases remained unmatched. The CDR3 reads CASSLGGSTDTQYF. The CDR3 coding sequence is TGTGCCAGCAGTTTGGGGGGGAGCACAGATACGCAGTATTTT.